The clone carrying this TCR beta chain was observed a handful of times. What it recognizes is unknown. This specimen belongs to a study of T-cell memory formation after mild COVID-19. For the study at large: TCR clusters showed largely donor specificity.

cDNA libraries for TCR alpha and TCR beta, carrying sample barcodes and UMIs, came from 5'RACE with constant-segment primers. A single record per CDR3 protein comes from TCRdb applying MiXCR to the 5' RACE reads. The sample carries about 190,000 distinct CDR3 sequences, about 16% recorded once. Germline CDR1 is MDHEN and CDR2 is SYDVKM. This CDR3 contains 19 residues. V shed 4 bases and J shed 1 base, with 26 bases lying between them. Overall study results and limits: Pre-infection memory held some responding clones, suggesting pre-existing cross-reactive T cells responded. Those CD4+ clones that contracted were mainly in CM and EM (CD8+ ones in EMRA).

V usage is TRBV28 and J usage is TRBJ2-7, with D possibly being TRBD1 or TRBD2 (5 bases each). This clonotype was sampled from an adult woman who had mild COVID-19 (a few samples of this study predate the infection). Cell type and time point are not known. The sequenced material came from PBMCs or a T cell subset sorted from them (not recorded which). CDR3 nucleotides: TGTGCCAGCAGTTGGGGCAGGCGCCAACTAGTGTCTCTTTCCTACGAGCAGTACTTC. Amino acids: CASSWGRRQLVSLSYEQYF.